The 17 T cell receptor beta chains below were found in one sample sequenced in a study of shared clonotypes between healthy human individuals. Data came from immunoSEQ multiplex PCR; TCRdb stores just in-frame clones and leaves some out. Here the sample spans more than 150,000 clones, 85% to 95% being singletons. Material: naive CD4+ T cells sorted from blood. Subset denoted: CD45RA+ positively selected. These receptors all stem from a woman aged 30 to 39 in good health.

V and J are TRBV7-9 and TRBJ1-4; 11 bases align to TRBD1. CDR3 length: 16 residues. V lost 6 bases to trimming and J lost 4 bases; unmatched junction nucleotides: 7. Germline V lookup: CDR1 SEHNR, CDR2 FQNEAQ (reference sequence). The CDR3 nucleotides are TGTGCCAGCAGTTTGGGACAGGGGGTCGTTAATGAAAAACTGTTTTTT. It specifies CASSLGQGVVNEKLFF.

A single count supports this clone. This chain connects TRBV5-4 to TRBJ1-1, with TRBD1 matching 8 bases. After removal of 5 bases from V and 5 bases from J, the junction contained 14 bases not matched to a gene. The CDR3 extends over 16 amino acids. In germline, CDR1 is SGHNT, CDR2 YYREEE (reference sequence). In DNA form, the CDR3 reads TGTGCCAGCAGACGCGCCCCGACAGGGGAGGGAACTGAAGCTTTCTTT. It yields the protein CASRRAPTGEGTEAFF.

The chain recombines TRBV11-1 with TRBJ1-1, with D unclear. Germline CDR1 and CDR2: SGHAT and FQDESV (reference sequence). This CDR3 has 14 residues. Trimming removed 5 bases at V and 4 bases at J, with 14 bases between. CDR3 sequence: CASSQTEGGTEAFF. CDR3 bases: TGTGCCAGCAGCCAAACCGAGGGTGGCACTGAAGCTTTCTTT. Looking up the rest from reference TRBV11-1 and TRBJ1-1 gives the full variable domain: EAEVAQSPRYKITEKSQAVAFWCDPISGHATLYWYRQILGQGPELLVQFQDESVVDDSQLPKDRFSAERLKGVDSTLKIQPAELGDSAMYLCASSQTEGGTEAFFGQGTRLTVV.

The chain carries TRBV20-1 and TRBJ2-2; D is uncertain. CDR1 and CDR2 from the germline V gene are DFQATT and SNEGSKA (reference sequence). V lost 3 bases and J lost 5, with 1 base in between. CDR3 length: 10 residues. The CDR3 loop reads CSASTGELFF. In nucleotides, the CDR3 is TGCAGTGCTAGTACCGGGGAGCTGTTTTTT.

V and J are TRBV28 and TRBJ2-7, with D perhaps TRBD1 (6 bases). V lost 8 bases and J lost 3, with 17 bases in between. Germline V gene data show CDR1 as MDHEN and CDR2 as SYDVKM. This CDR3 is built from 14 residues. CDR3: CASGRLDRNYEQYF. CDR3 in DNA: TGTGCCAGCGGCCGTTTGGACAGAAACTACGAGCAGTACTTC.

This chain uses TRBV18 with TRBJ1-3; the D is unclear. CDR3 size: 16 residues. Germline lookup yields CDR1 KGHSH and CDR2 LQKENI. Deletions cut 0 bases from V and 0 bases from J, with 9 bases between. The CDR3: CASSPPVTASGNTIYF. CDR3 bases: TGTGCCAGCTCACCACCCGTCACAGCCTCTGGAAACACCATATATTTT.

The CDR3 here is CAWSAEMRRQPQHF. The CDR3 coding sequence is TGTGCCTGGAGTGCAGAGATGAGACGGCAGCCCCAGCATTTT. The V call is TRBV30, the J call TRBJ1-5, with D uncertain. Between the trimmed V and J ends, which lost 1 base and 7 bases, there was a span of 14 bases. Germline assignment: CDR1 GTSNPN and CDR2 SVGIG (reference sequence). The length of the CDR3 is 14 residues.

Here the CDR3 reads CASSPSPGDIYGYTF. CDR3 nucleotide sequence: TGTGCCAGCAGCCCATCCCCGGGGGACATCTATGGCTACACCTTC. This chain uses TRBV7-8 with TRBJ1-2; a weak D match, TRBD1 (6 bases). V lost 5 bases to trimming and J lost 4 bases, with 17 bases between them. Per the germline V gene, CDR1 is SGHVS and CDR2 is FQNEAQ. This CDR3 region has 15 residues.

The chain recombines TRBV27 with TRBJ2-3; 13 bases are a match to TRBD2. CDR3 size: 19 residues. V lost 3 bases and J lost 0; bases outside the gene matches: 9. The V gene's germline CDR1 is MNHEY and CDR2 SMNVEV (reference sequence). CDR3 bases: TGTGCCAGCAGTTTGGTCGGGACTAGCGGGATCTATAGCACAGATACGCAGTATTTT. Its translation is CASSLVGTSGIYSTDTQYF.

The chain couples TRBV4-1 to TRBJ1-1; D call uncertain. CDR1 MGHRA and CDR2 YSYEKL come from the germline V gene. This CDR3 spans 16 amino acids. Deletions cut 1 base from V and 7 bases from J, with 19 bases between. CDR3 sequence reads: CASSQGKGANRGEAFF. The CDR3, as DNA: TGCGCCAGCAGCCAAGGGAAGGGTGCCAACCGGGGTGAAGCTTTCTTT.

This chain connects TRBV18 to TRBJ1-4; 7 nucleotides align to TRBD1. With V trimmed by 2 bases and J by 7 bases, 4 bases remained unmatched. Looked up from germline, CDR1 is KGHSH and CDR2 is LQKENI. This CDR3 comprises 14 residues. The CDR3 sequence: CASSPEGAGEKLFF. The CDR3 nucleotides read TGTGCCAGCTCACCAGAGGGGGCGGGTGAAAAACTGTTTTTT.

This clone has just a few counts. The gene calls are TRBV18 and TRBJ2-7, with D possibly TRBD2 on 5 matching bases. Germline V gives CDR1 KGHSH, CDR2 LQKENI. Trimming left V 3 bases short and J 0 bases short, with 6 bases between. The CDR3 is 13 amino acids. The CDR3 sequence: CASSPEVSYEQYF. CDR3 DNA: TGTGCCAGCTCACCGGAGGTCTCCTACGAGCAGTACTTC.

CDR3 region: CASSQNREQNTEAFF. The CDR3 DNA reads TGTGCCAGCTCACAAAACAGGGAACAGAACACTGAAGCTTTCTTT. The chain links TRBV18 to TRBJ1-1; possibly TRBD1 for D (6 bases). The CDR3 has 15 residues. V lost 4 bases to trimming and J lost 1 base, with 13 bases between them. Germline CDR1 is KGHSH and CDR2 is LQKENI.

The CDR3 here is CANRGNPYEQYF. The CDR3 nucleotides are TGTGCCAACAGGGGGAACCCCTACGAGCAGTACTTC. V gene TRBV6-4 combines with J gene TRBJ2-7; 8 bases align to TRBD1. This CDR3 has 12 residues. In germline, CDR1 is MRHNA, CDR2 SNTAGT. The V and J ends lost 10 bases and 2 bases, in that order; junction bases with no gene match: 4.

J is TRBJ2-7 and V is TRBV28; 9 bases map to TRBD1. J was trimmed by 4 bases and V by 7 bases; bases with no gene match: 11. This CDR3 has 15 residues. Germline lookup yields CDR1 MDHEN and CDR2 SYDVKM. Here the CDR3 reads CASNSFGQGWYEQYF. CDR3 sequence (DNA): TGTGCCAGCAATTCCTTCGGACAGGGGTGGTACGAGCAGTACTTC.

The genes are TRBV27 and TRBJ2-3, with D perhaps TRBD1 or TRBD2 (5 bases each). This CDR3 region has 14 residues. V shed 3 bases and J shed 4 bases, with 11 bases lying between them. Germline CDR1 reads MNHEY; CDR2 reads SMNVEV (reference sequence). CDR3 amino acids: CASSFTGRADTQYF. The CDR3 DNA sequence: TGTGCCAGCAGTTTTACGGGGCGTGCAGATACGCAGTATTTT.

This clone was counted between two and nine times. The chain joins TRBV4-1 to TRBJ2-7, with 9 bases fitting TRBD1. The germline gives CDR1 MGHRA, CDR2 YSYEKL. Trimming cost V 3 bases and J 6 bases; bases outside gene matches: 9. The CDR3 consists of 15 residues. In nucleotides, the CDR3 is TGCGCCAGCAGCCATCCGGGACAGGGAGCCCGCGAGCAGTACTTC. It specifies CASSHPGQGAREQYF.